These 17 T cell receptor beta chains share one sample of origin, sequenced in a study of early T cells in non-severe SARS-CoV-2 infection. From the 5' RACE reads, TCRdb called clonotypes with MiXCR, one entry per CDR3 protein. The sample lists approximately 60,000 distinct CDR3 sequences, around 13% seen once, with around 1.4% in the top ten. The specimen sequenced was whole blood. These receptors came from an adult who was a healthcare worker with PCR-confirmed SARS-CoV-2 infection or an uninfected control (not recorded which).

The V call is TRBV27, the J call TRBJ2-2; TRBD1 is a possible D gene (6 bases). V was clipped by 8 bases and J by 4 bases, with 11 bases between them. Germline CDR1 is MNHEY and CDR2 is SMNVEV (reference sequence). The CDR3 has 13 residues. DNA of the CDR3: TGTGCCAGCGGGGGCCCGGGCACCGGGGAGCTGTTTTTT. Amino acids: CASGGPGTGELFF.

V is TRBV15 and J is TRBJ2-1, with TRBD1 identical over 8 bases. Per the germline V gene, CDR1 is LNHNV and CDR2 is YYDKDF (reference sequence). The CDR3 contains 14 residues. Trimming took 3 bases from V and 2 from J; bases not matched to a gene: 0. CDR3 loop: CATSRDRAYNEQFF. Written as DNA, the CDR3 is TGTGCCACCAGCAGGGACAGGGCCTACAATGAGCAGTTCTTC.

CDR3 region: CASSPGLAGGSQYF. The CDR3 coding sequence is TGTGCCAGCAGCCCCGGACTAGCGGGGGGAAGCCAGTACTTC. The V gene is TRBV27, the J gene TRBJ2-5, with 14 bases fitting TRBD2. The CDR3 is 14 residues long. CDR1 is MNHEY, CDR2 SMNVEV, per germline (reference sequence). V lost 6 bases and J lost 10; bases outside the gene matches: 7.

As to this clonotype: This may stem from a read error, because a much larger clone lies one nucleotide away. The rearrangement links TRBV12-3 or TRBV12-4 to TRBJ2-7; D remains unclear. This CDR3 spans 14 amino acids. The CDR3, as DNA: TGTGGCAGCGCAAATTCCCCGAGCTCCTACGAGCAGTACTTC. Translating gives CGSANSPSSYEQYF.

This chain joins TRBV5-1 and TRBJ2-7; 8 bases map to TRBD2. There are 15 residues in the CDR3. The ends lost 0 bases at V and 5 bases at J; junction bases unmatched: 7. The germline gives CDR1 SGHRS, CDR2 YFSETQ. CDR3 in DNA: TGCGCCAGCAGCTTGGTGCGGACTAGCCAGGACGAGCAGTACTTC. As protein: CASSLVRTSQDEQYF.

This clonotype occurred a few times. The rearrangement uses TRBV12-3 or TRBV12-4 and TRBJ2-2; 11 bases match TRBD1. The CDR3 sequence is 17 residues long. V trimming: 6 bases; J trimming: 1 base; junction bases outside the gene matches: 7. CDR3 region: CASRPGQGAENTGELFF. The CDR3 nucleotides are TGTGCCAGCAGACCTGGACAGGGGGCCGAGAACACCGGGGAGCTGTTTTTT.

This clonotype was recorded many times. The chain couples TRBV11-2 to TRBJ1-6; possibly TRBD1 for D (5 bases). The CDR3 consists of 15 residues. CDR1 is SGHAT and CDR2 is FQNNGV in the germline V gene. The V end lost 5 bases, the J end lost 0 bases, and 8 bases lay between the germline ends. In nucleotides, the CDR3 is TGTGCCAGCAGCCCGCAGGGCTCCTATAATTCACCCCTCCACTTT. Translated, it gives CASSPQGSYNSPLHF.

As DNA, the CDR3 is TGTGCCAGCAGCCTCAGCACGCTTAACTATGGCTACACCTTC. Its protein is CASSLSTLNYGYTF. The chain employs TRBV11-2 and TRBJ1-2; D call uncertain. CDR3 length: 14 amino acids. In germline, CDR1 is SGHAT, CDR2 FQNNGV. Trimming left V 5 bases short and J 1 base short, with 11 bases between.

This clonotype was observed at least ten times. The chain employs TRBV7-6 and TRBJ1-1; possible D gene TRBD1, 5 bases. The CDR3 extends over 15 amino acids. Trimming removed 1 base from V and 6 bases from J, with 15 bases in between. Germline lookup yields CDR1 SGHVS and CDR2 FNYEAQ. DNA for the CDR3: TGTGCCAGCAGCTTAGGCCCCGACAGTTTATCTGAAGCTTTCTTT. The encoded protein is CASSLGPDSLSEAFF.

As concerns this clonotype: A read error may account for a junction end that differs from germline. CDR3 sequence (DNA): TGTGTCTGGAAGGCAGGTAGAAAGACTGAAGCTTTCTTT. This codes for CVWKAGRKTEAFF. The chain has TRBV30 and TRBJ1-1; D unclear. CDR3 length equals 13 residues. Germline V gene lookup returns CDR1 GTSNPN and CDR2 SVGIG (reference sequence).

About this clonotype itself: This could be a read error, since a much larger clone is one nucleotide away. CDR3 nucleotide sequence: TGTGCCAGCAGTTGGTGGACAGGGGATAACACCGGGGAGCTGTTTTTT. This encodes CASSWWTGDNTGELFF. The rearrangement joins TRBV6-2 or TRBV6-3 to TRBJ2-2, with TRBD1 identical over 9 bases. CDR3 length: 16 residues. Germline V CDR1 and CDR2: MNHEY, SVGEGT. J was trimmed by 2 bases and V by 4 bases; bases with no gene match: 5.

This clonotype appeared many times. The chain uses TRBV5-1 and TRBJ2-1; D ambiguous. Trimming removed 0 bases from V and 7 bases from J, with 11 bases in between. This CDR3 spans 14 amino acids. Germline V CDR1 and CDR2: SGHRS, YFSETQ. CDR3 DNA: TGCGCCAGCAGCTTGGCGAAGGAAGTGAATGAGCAGTTCTTC. Its protein is CASSLAKEVNEQFF.

This clonotype turned up a few times. The CDR3 protein is CSVGGADGYTF. The CDR3 bases are TGCAGCGTTGGGGGGGCTGATGGCTACACCTTC. This chain uses TRBV29-1 with TRBJ1-2; tentative D call: TRBD1 (6 bases). Trimming cost V 4 bases and J 6 bases, with 9 bases left between them. Looked up from germline, CDR1 is SQVTM and CDR2 is ANQGSEA. There are 11 residues in the CDR3.

With respect to this clonotype: A read error may explain this, as a much larger clone is one base away. The gene calls are TRBV7-9 and TRBJ1-1; D not resolved. The CDR3 runs 12 residues. Germline V gene sequence: CDR1 SEHNR, CDR2 FQNEAQ (reference sequence). This CDR3 reads CAGSLVYTEAFF. CDR3 DNA: TGTGCCGGCAGCTTAGTATACACTGAAGCTTTCTTT.

This clonotype was seen many times. The chain links TRBV10-3 to TRBJ1-6; D unclear. The CDR3 spans 15 residues. The germline V and J ends were trimmed by 10 bases and 3 bases, with 16 bases remaining between them. Germline loops: CDR1 ENHRY, CDR2 SYGVKD. As DNA, the CDR3 is TGTGCCACTAGCTTAAAAGGAGACTATAATTCACCCCTCCACTTT. This translates into CATSLKGDYNSPLHF.

The chain has TRBV20-1 and TRBJ2-5, with a tentative D call TRBD2 (5 bases). CDR1 DFQATT and CDR2 SNEGSKA come from the germline V gene (reference sequence). The germline V and J ends were trimmed by 3 bases and 2 bases, with 7 bases remaining between them. The CDR3 consists of 12 residues. The CDR3 DNA is TGCAGTGCTAGGGGGAGACAAGAGACCCAGTACTTC. It encodes CSARGRQETQYF.

This clonotype came up many times. This chain links TRBV7-9 with TRBJ1-1; possible D gene TRBD1, 5 bases. The CDR3 extends over 13 amino acids. Germline V gene lookup returns CDR1 SEHNR and CDR2 FQNEAQ (reference sequence). Trimming took 1 base from V and 10 from J, leaving 13 bases between them. CDR3 amino acids: CASSLGKGAGAFF. CDR3 nucleotide sequence: TGTGCCAGCAGCTTAGGGAAAGGGGCAGGAGCTTTCTTT.